Reported below is one TCR beta chain. Antigen: not known. The data were obtained in a study of T cells expressing NK-cell markers. Broader study findings: In a handful of donors, dominant clonotypes made up about 25-65% of CD3+CD56-NKG2C+ cells. The HCMV specificity of the expanded NKG2C+ T cell clones stayed unresolved.

Reanalyzing the 5' RACE reads, TCRdb keeps one entry per CDR3 protein, without DNA. This repertoire includes about 110,000 distinct CDR3 sequences. The CDR3 loop spans 14 amino acids. The germline V gene encodes CDR1 MNHEY and CDR2 SVGEGT. The material sequenced was blood T cells: a sorted CD56 or NKG2C T cell subset, CD4+ or CD8+ T cells, or bulk PBMC T cells (not recorded which). The TCR comes from a woman aged 18-70 years in good health. This chain links TRBV6-2 or TRBV6-3 with TRBJ2-1; TCRdb outputs TRBD2, but without DNA this stays unchecked. The CDR3 reads CASSYSTSGPQEFF.